Sequencing of this TCR beta chain was carried out in a study of beta chain features in type 1 diabetes. Findings of the study overall: Fewer junction insertions and more nucleotide deletions appeared in type 1 diabetes patients. Amplification by PCR could prefer shorter templates, with the same effect in patients and controls. TCRB CDR3s were moderately but significantly shorter in Type 1 diabetes patients in all four CD4+ subsets.

Expressed TCRB transcripts were sequenced, since all the RNA that had been isolated was reverse transcribed. Using immunoSEQ multiplex PCR, the repertoire was profiled, and TCRdb retains in-frame clones only, with some absent. This repertoire shows some 350,000 clones, approximately 12% found once; its top ten account for 0.015%. This clone was observed a few times. Its cognate antigen is unknown. Markers CD45RO/CCR7/CD25/CD127/CD95/CD27 served to sort CD4+ naive, central memory, regulatory and stem cell-like memory cells. Sorted cells reached over 98% purity in every population. CDR3 length: 16 residues. Germline trimming cut 5 bases from V and 9 bases from J; bases unmatched to any gene: 8. Germline-derived CDR1 and CDR2 are LNHDA and SQIVND (reference sequence).

Sequenced material: naive CD4+ T cells from blood. The sequence came from a woman aged 18-35 years with type 1 diabetes. The chain employs TRBV19 and TRBJ2-1, with 15 bases fitting TRBD2. DNA for the CDR3: TGTGCCAGTAGTCAAGGACTAGCGGGAGGGATCCGTGAGCAGTTCTTC. Translated: CASSQGLAGGIREQFF.